The 23 T cell receptor beta chains below all came from one sample that was sequenced in a study of T-cell memory formation after mild COVID-19. TCRdb independently ran MiXCR on the 5' RACE reads; one entry per CDR3 protein. The table includes roughly 170,000 distinct CDR3 sequences, approximately 18% detected once. The sample was PBMCs or a T cell subset sorted from them (not recorded which). The receptors derive from a man younger than 30 who had mild COVID-19 (a few samples of this study predate the infection). Cell type and time point are not known.

The chain has TRBV25-1 and TRBJ1-5; TRBD1 might be the D (5 bases). There are 15 residues in the CDR3. Germline V gene sequence: CDR1 MGHDK, CDR2 SYGVNS. The ends were cut back, 0 bases at V and 3 bases at J, with 9 bases in the middle. CDR3 sequence (DNA): TGTGCCAGCAGTGAATATCGAGGGGACAATCAGCCCCAGCATTTT. As protein: CASSEYRGDNQPQHF.

This chain connects TRBV12-3 or TRBV12-4 to TRBJ1-5; TRBD1 might be the D (5 bases). The CDR3 runs 16 residues. V lost 5 bases and J lost 0, with 14 bases in between. The CDR3 DNA is TGTGCCAGCAGTCCGACAGAAACTTATAGCAATCAGCCCCAGCATTTT. This codes for CASSPTETYSNQPQHF.

The gene calls are TRBV6-2 or TRBV6-3 and TRBJ2-1; D perhaps matches TRBD1 (5 bases). Germline V CDR1 and CDR2: MNHEY, SVGEGT. This CDR3 has 14 residues. The V end was cut by 6 bases, the J end by 8 bases, with 17 bases between. The CDR3: CASRGLPGPHEQFF. The CDR3 bases are TGTGCCAGCAGGGGATTGCCAGGGCCCCATGAGCAGTTCTTC.

The chain links TRBV7-9 to TRBJ1-6, with D uncertain. The V and J ends lost 0 bases and 7 bases respectively, with 10 bases between them. CDR1 and CDR2 from the germline V gene are SEHNR and FQNEAQ (reference sequence). The CDR3 has 15 residues. The CDR3 reads CASSLALGVNSPLHF. The DNA for the CDR3 is TGTGCCAGCAGCTTAGCGCTGGGAGTCAATTCACCCCTCCACTTT.

The genes are TRBV15 and TRBJ2-5, with D tentatively TRBD2 (5 bases). Germline values: CDR1 LNHNV, CDR2 YYDKDF (reference sequence). CDR3 size: 13 residues. V lost 1 base, J lost 3 bases, and 6 bases lay in between. In nucleotides, the CDR3 is TGTGCCACCAGCAGAGTCGGGGAAGAGACCCAGTACTTC. Translated, it gives CATSRVGEETQYF.

In its sample, this clonotype was seen a few times. This chain connects TRBV4-2 to TRBJ1-6; 10 bases match TRBD1. CDR1 and CDR2 from the germline V gene are LGHNA and YNFKEQ. The CDR3 has 14 amino acids. V trimming: 3 bases; J trimming: 12 bases; junction bases outside the gene matches: 5. The CDR3 DNA sequence: TGTGCCAGCAGCCAGGGACAGGGGACGGAACCCCTCCACTTT. Its translation is CASSQGQGTEPLHF.

The rearrangement uses TRBV20-1 and TRBJ1-1; 10 bases agree with TRBD1. There are 14 residues in the CDR3. The V gene's germline CDR1 is DFQATT and CDR2 SNEGSKA (reference sequence). V shed 1 base and J 4 bases; nucleotides not matched to a gene: 3. CDR3 residues: CSARARTGGTEAFF. The CDR3 DNA is TGCAGTGCTAGAGCCCGGACAGGGGGCACTGAAGCTTTCTTT.

The V and J genes are TRBV5-1 and TRBJ2-2, with a tentative D call TRBD2 (6 bases). CDR3 size: 14 residues. The V and J ends lost 1 base and 7 bases respectively, with 11 bases between them. CDR1 is SGHRS, CDR2 YFSETQ, per germline. The CDR3 coding sequence is TGCGCCAGCAGCTTGCAGGGAGCGGGCGGGGAGCTGTTTTTT. It codes for CASSLQGAGGELFF.

This chain links TRBV5-1 with TRBJ2-6; D gene ambiguous. The CDR3 totals 15 residues. V shed 4 bases and J shed 0 bases, with 8 bases lying between them. Germline CDR1 SGHRS, CDR2 YFSETQ. The chain's CDR3 is CASSPKGSGANVLTF. The CDR3 bases are TGCGCCAGCAGCCCCAAAGGCTCTGGGGCCAACGTCCTGACTTTC.

This chain joins TRBV29-1 and TRBJ1-1; the D gene is possibly TRBD1 (5 bases). The CDR3 is made up of 12 amino acids. The V end lost 5 bases, the J end lost 1 base, and 8 bases lay between the germline ends. Germline lookup yields CDR1 SQVTM and CDR2 ANQGSEA. The CDR3 sequence is CSVHGQNTEAFF. In DNA, the CDR3 is TGCAGCGTTCACGGACAGAACACTGAAGCTTTCTTT.

The table lists this clonotype with a few counts. The CDR3 region has the DNA TGTGCCAGCAGCCCCCGGGGGGGACAGGGGAACACCGGGGAGCTGTTTTTT. It specifies CASSPRGGQGNTGELFF. This chain joins TRBV7-8 and TRBJ2-2; weak D call: TRBD1 (9 bases). This CDR3 has 17 amino acids. CDR1 and CDR2 (germline): SGHVS, FQNEAQ. The V end lost 5 bases, the J end lost 1 base, and 17 bases lay between the germline ends.

This clonotype has a handful of counts. This rearrangement joins TRBV14 to TRBJ2-7; perhaps TRBD2 as D (6 bases). The CDR3 extends over 13 amino acids. CDR1 is SGHDN, CDR2 FVKESK, per germline. The V gene lost 3 bases and the J gene lost 6 bases, with 12 bases spanning the gap. CDR3 DNA sequence: TGTGCCAGCAGCCAGGGAGGCTGGGGCGAGCAGTACGTC. Amino acid sequence: CASSQGGWGEQYV.

This clonotype was detected only a few times. V is TRBV6-2 or TRBV6-3 and J is TRBJ2-3; 11 bases are shared with TRBD2. The CDR3 spans 15 residues. From germline, CDR1 is MNHEY and CDR2 SVGEGT. The junction had 10 bases not matched to a gene; V was cut back by 7 bases and J by 7 bases. Written as DNA, the CDR3 is TGTGCCAGCATTGCCGGGACTAGCGGCCCCAATACGCAGTATTTT. Encoded protein: CASIAGTSGPNTQYF.

The chain employs TRBV12-3 or TRBV12-4 and TRBJ2-1, with a weak D call TRBD2 (6 bases). CDR3 size: 15 residues. V was trimmed by 8 bases and J by 1 base, leaving 15 bases between them. Written as DNA, the CDR3 is TGTGCCAGCGTCGGAGGACTAACATCCTACAATGAGCAGTTCTTC. Residues: CASVGGLTSYNEQFF.

J is TRBJ1-2 and V is TRBV7-2; D gene uncertain. V dropped 1 base and J dropped 7 bases, with 13 bases sitting between them. Germline V CDR1 and CDR2: SGHTA, FQGNSA. This CDR3 comprises 14 residues. The DNA for the CDR3 is TGTGCCAGCAGCTTAGGCTCGAAGAGAACTGGCTACACCTTC. Translation: CASSLGSKRTGYTF.

This chain uses TRBV3-1 with TRBJ1-6, with a tentative D call TRBD1 (5 bases). From germline, CDR1 is LGHDT and CDR2 YNNKEL (reference sequence). V shed 4 bases and J shed 7 bases, with 14 bases lying between them. The CDR3 is 15 amino acids. The CDR3 DNA reads as TGTGCCAGCAGCCCACAAGGGGTTAGGAATTCACCCCTCCACTTT. It yields the protein CASSPQGVRNSPLHF.

J is TRBJ2-7 and V is TRBV12-3 or TRBV12-4; D not certain. This CDR3 has 13 amino acids. The ends were cut back, 6 bases at V and 4 bases at J, with 13 bases in the middle. The CDR3 sequence: CASSSSFGYEQYF. CDR3 in DNA: TGTGCCAGCAGCTCCTCTTTCGGGTACGAGCAGTACTTC.

This clonotype was detected only a few times. The chain is built from TRBV28 and TRBJ2-7; D is ambiguous. Germline CDR1 reads MDHEN; CDR2 reads SYDVKM. The CDR3 sequence is 13 residues long. V was trimmed by 6 bases and J by 3 bases, leaving 12 bases between them. The CDR3: CASSLDGYYEQYV. Written as DNA, the CDR3 is TGTGCCAGCAGCTTAGACGGATACTACGAGCAGTACGTC.

The chain has TRBV5-5 and TRBJ2-1; D is perhaps TRBD2 (6 bases). This CDR3 is built from 14 residues. Germline lookup yields CDR1 SGHKS and CDR2 YYEKEE (reference sequence). V gave up 7 bases and J gave up 0 bases, with 11 bases separating them. CDR3 sequence (DNA): TGTGCCAGCGGGGGGTCCAGCTCCTACAATGAGCAGTTCTTC. This codes for CASGGSSSYNEQFF.

In its sample, this clonotype was seen a few times. The J gene is TRBJ1-1, the V gene TRBV7-2; no clear D gene. Germline lookup yields CDR1 SGHTA and CDR2 FQGNSA. This CDR3 contains 16 residues. With 0 bases removed from V and 4 bases from J, the gap between germline ends came to 15 bases. As DNA, the CDR3 is TGTGCCAGCAGCTTAGCGCTGGCAGCTGGTTCCACTGAAGCTTTCTTT. It is translated as CASSLALAAGSTEAFF.

This clonotype was found a few times. The gene calls are TRBV5-4 and TRBJ1-1; a possible D gene is TRBD1 (6 bases). Germline V gene lookup returns CDR1 SGHNT and CDR2 YYREEE (reference sequence). The CDR3 spans 12 residues. V was pared by 5 bases and J by 5 bases, with 10 bases between. The CDR3 coding sequence is TGTGCCAGCAGATCCGGACAGACTGAAGCTTTCTTT. Residues: CASRSGQTEAFF.

On this clonotype: Compared with germline, one end of the junction differs, possibly owing to a read error. This sequence joins TRBV7-9 and TRBJ1-6, with D tentatively TRBD1 (5 bases). This CDR3 contains 14 residues. CDR1 is SEHNR and CDR2 is FQNEAQ in the germline V gene (reference sequence). Here the CDR3 DNA reads TGTGCCTGCAGCGTGGGCAGGGATAATTCACCCCTCCACTTT. Translating it yields CACSVGRDNSPLHF.

V and J are TRBV30 and TRBJ1-3; D gene unclear. Trimming stripped 7 bases from V and 0 bases from J, with 10 bases between. Germline V CDR1 and CDR2: GTSNPN, SVGIG (reference sequence). The CDR3 length is 13 residues. DNA of the CDR3: TGTGCCTCTGCCCTTGCCTCTGGAAACACCATATATTTT. Translated, it gives CASALASGNTIYF.